These 12 T cell receptor beta chains were all obtained from the same sample, sequenced in a study of shared clonotypes between healthy human individuals (dated by TCRdb to 2020 to 2022). CD8 naive samples consisted of CD45RO-negative cells that were positively selected for CCR7, yielding a CD45RA+CCR7+ population without TemRA cells. Library preparation employed the immunoSEQ multiplex PCR assay. Held by TCRdb, this immuneACCESS table contains in-frame sequences only and omits some clones. Under half of the omission traces to an unresolved V gene where checked; the cause of the rest is unknown. This sample gives about 2 million clones in total; about 95% of them show up just once. Of the sample, more than 0.9% is held by the ten largest clones. Sequencing was performed on naive CD8+ T cells sorted from blood. Explained via the paper, the cell subset or site label denotes: CD45RA+CCR7+. Receptor source: a young man in good health.

This sequence joins TRBV5-6 and TRBJ1-6; no reliable D call. The length of the CDR3 is 16 residues. The V gene's germline CDR1 is SGHDT and CDR2 YYEEEE. Trimming shortened V by 4 bases and J by 5 bases, and 16 bases separated the two germline ends. The CDR3 region is CASSPLGSLNNSPLHF. Written as DNA, the CDR3 is TGTGCCAGCAGCCCCTTGGGGAGTCTAAATAATTCACCCCTCCACTTT.

The chain employs TRBV5-6 and TRBJ2-7; 10 bases align to TRBD2. The CDR3 loop spans 14 amino acids. Trimming took 2 bases from V and 4 from J; bases not matched to a gene: 3. Per the germline V gene, CDR1 is SGHDT and CDR2 is YYEEEE. The CDR3: CASSFGTSVYEQYF. The CDR3 bases are TGTGCCAGCAGCTTTGGGACTAGCGTATACGAGCAGTACTTC.

This clone was seen just once. The sample has other DNA sequences that encode this CDR3 too. This chain connects TRBV7-9 to TRBJ2-7, with TRBD1 identical over 9 bases. CDR3 size: 14 residues. Germline CDR1 and CDR2: SEHNR and FQNEAQ (reference sequence). V lost 5 bases, J lost 6 bases, and 8 bases stayed unmatched. CDR3 bases: TGTGCCAGCAGCCTTGGACAGGGGCTAAGCGAGCAGTACTTC. Its protein is CASSLGQGLSEQYF.

The chain combines TRBV14 with TRBJ2-1; unclear D gene. With 0 bases removed from V and 6 bases from J, the gap between germline ends came to 9 bases. The germline CDR1 and CDR2 sequences are SGHDN and FVKESK. The CDR3 covers 14 residues. In DNA, the CDR3 is TGTGCCAGCAGCCAAGATCTCGAGGTCAATGAGCAGTTCTTC. This sequence encodes CASSQDLEVNEQFF.

The genes are TRBV4-2 and TRBJ2-7, with a tentative D call TRBD2 (5 bases). The ends were cut back, 2 bases at V and 3 bases at J, with 8 bases in the middle. Germline V CDR1 and CDR2: LGHNA, YNFKEQ. The CDR3 is made up of 13 amino acids. In DNA, the CDR3 is TGTGCCAGCAGCCAATGGGAGAACTACGAGCAGTACTTC. Amino acids: CASSQWENYEQYF.

CDR3: CASSMSSVNQPQHF. The DNA for the CDR3 is TGTGCCAGTAGTATGTCCAGTGTCAATCAGCCCCAGCATTTT. The rearrangement uses TRBV19 and TRBJ1-5; D unresolved. V lost 3 bases and J 3 bases, leaving 9 bases between the germline ends. Germline assignment: CDR1 LNHDA and CDR2 SQIVND (reference sequence). The CDR3 is 14 amino acids.

The J gene is TRBJ1-5, the V gene TRBV5-8, with TRBD1 identical over 7 bases. V lost 2 bases to trimming and J lost 4 bases; unmatched junction nucleotides: 9. Germline V gene data show CDR1 as SGHTS and CDR2 as YDEGEE. The CDR3 totals 16 residues. CDR3 amino acids: CASSFDISTGNQPQHF. CDR3 DNA: TGTGCCAGCAGCTTCGATATCTCGACAGGGAATCAGCCCCAGCATTTT.

The J gene is TRBJ1-6, the V gene TRBV4-3; TRBD1 agrees at 10 bases. V shed 0 bases, J shed 3 bases, and the junction held 8 bases outside the gene matches. This CDR3 region has 19 residues. CDR1 is LGHNA and CDR2 is YSLEER in the germline V gene. DNA of the CDR3: TGCGCCAGCAGCCAAGATCTCCCGGGACAGGGGTTCTATAATTCACCCCTCCACTTT. It is translated as CASSQDLPGQGFYNSPLHF.

The chain links TRBV5-6 to TRBJ2-7; TRBD2 agrees at 13 bases. Looked up from germline, CDR1 is SGHDT and CDR2 is YYEEEE. V shed 6 bases and J 5 bases; nucleotides not matched to a gene: 8. The CDR3 totals 15 residues. The CDR3 loop is CASNSLAGGPDEQYF. CDR3 nucleotides: TGTGCCAGCAACTCACTAGCGGGAGGGCCCGACGAGCAGTACTTC.

The rearrangement uses TRBV9 and TRBJ2-4; D is perhaps TRBD2 (8 bases). The germline V and J ends were trimmed by 4 bases and 9 bases, with 20 bases remaining between them. This CDR3 has 15 residues. Germline values: CDR1 SGDLS, CDR2 YYNGEE. The CDR3 sequence: CASSPRGDSWVIQYF. CDR3 nucleotides: TGTGCCAGCAGCCCGCGGGGGGACAGCTGGGTCATTCAGTACTTC.

The V and J genes are TRBV7-8 and TRBJ2-2; 7 bases are shared with TRBD2. Germline loops: CDR1 SGHVS, CDR2 FQNEAQ. The CDR3 has 18 amino acids. Losses at the gene ends were 6 bases for V and 2 bases for J; bases not matched to a gene: 15. The CDR3 DNA follows: TGTGCCAGCAGTGAACCGTTCCGGGAGGTCGTCAACACCGGGGAGCTGTTTTTT. Protein sequence: CASSEPFREVVNTGELFF.

V usage is TRBV6-6 and J usage is TRBJ1-1; unclear D gene. In germline, CDR1 is MNHNY, CDR2 SVGAGI (reference sequence). Trimming left V 1 base short and J 5 bases short, with 5 bases between. The CDR3 length is 12 residues. CDR3 loop: CASSYLVTEAFF. In DNA form, the CDR3 reads TGTGCCAGCAGTTACTTGGTAACTGAAGCTTTCTTT.